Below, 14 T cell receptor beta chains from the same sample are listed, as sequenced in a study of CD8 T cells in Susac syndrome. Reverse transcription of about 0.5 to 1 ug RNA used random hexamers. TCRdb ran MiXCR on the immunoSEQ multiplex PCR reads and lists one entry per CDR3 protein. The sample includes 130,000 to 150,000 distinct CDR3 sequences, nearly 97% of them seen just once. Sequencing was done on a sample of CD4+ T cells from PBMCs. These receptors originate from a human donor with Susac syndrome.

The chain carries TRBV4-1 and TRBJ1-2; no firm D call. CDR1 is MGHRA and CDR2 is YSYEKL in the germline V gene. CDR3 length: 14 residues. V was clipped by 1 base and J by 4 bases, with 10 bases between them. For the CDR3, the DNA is TGCGCCAGCAGCCAAGTCCAGACCGGCTATGGCTACACCTTC. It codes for CASSQVQTGYGYTF.

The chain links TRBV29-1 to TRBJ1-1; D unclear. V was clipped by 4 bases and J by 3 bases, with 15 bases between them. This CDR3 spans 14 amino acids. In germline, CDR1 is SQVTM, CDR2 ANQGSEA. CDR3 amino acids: CSVVGFGSDTEAFF. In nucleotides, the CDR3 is TGCAGCGTTGTTGGGTTTGGGTCAGACACTGAAGCTTTCTTT.

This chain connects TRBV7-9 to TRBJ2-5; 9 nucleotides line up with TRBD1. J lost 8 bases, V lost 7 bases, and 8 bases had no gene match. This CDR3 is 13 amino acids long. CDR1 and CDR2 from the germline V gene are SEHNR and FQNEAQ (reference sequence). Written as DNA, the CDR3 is TGTGCCAGCACTCCGGGACAGGGTAATACCCAGTACTTC. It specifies CASTPGQGNTQYF.

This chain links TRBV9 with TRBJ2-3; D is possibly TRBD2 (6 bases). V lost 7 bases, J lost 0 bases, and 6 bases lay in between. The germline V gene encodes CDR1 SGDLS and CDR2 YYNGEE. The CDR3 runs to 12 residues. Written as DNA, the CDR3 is TGTGCCAGCGGGACTAGCACAGATACGCAGTATTTT. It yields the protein CASGTSTDTQYF.

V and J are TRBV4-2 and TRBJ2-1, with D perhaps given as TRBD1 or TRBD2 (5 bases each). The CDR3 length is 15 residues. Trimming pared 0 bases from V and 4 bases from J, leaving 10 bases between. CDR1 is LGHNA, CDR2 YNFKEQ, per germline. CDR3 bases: TGTGCCAGCAGCCAAGAGGGGGTTGGATACAATGAGCAGTTCTTC. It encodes CASSQEGVGYNEQFF.

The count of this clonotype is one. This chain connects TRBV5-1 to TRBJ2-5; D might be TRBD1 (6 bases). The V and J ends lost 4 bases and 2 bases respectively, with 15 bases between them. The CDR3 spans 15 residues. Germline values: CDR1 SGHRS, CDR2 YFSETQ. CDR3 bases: TGCGCCAGCAGCGGCCCGGACAGCCTTCAAGAGACCCAGTACTTC. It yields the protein CASSGPDSLQETQYF.

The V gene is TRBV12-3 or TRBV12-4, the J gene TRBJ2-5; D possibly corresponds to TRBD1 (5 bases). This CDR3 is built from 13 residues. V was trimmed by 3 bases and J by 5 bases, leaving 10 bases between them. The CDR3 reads CASSFWGQETQYF. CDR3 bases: TGTGCCAGCAGTTTTTGGGGCCAGGAGACCCAGTACTTC.

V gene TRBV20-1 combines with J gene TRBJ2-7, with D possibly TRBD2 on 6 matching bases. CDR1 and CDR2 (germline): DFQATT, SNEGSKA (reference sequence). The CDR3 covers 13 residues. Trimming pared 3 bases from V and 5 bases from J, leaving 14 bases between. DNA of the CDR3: TGCAGTGCTAGGGAGGGTGGGGAGAACGAGCAGTACTTC. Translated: CSAREGGENEQYF.

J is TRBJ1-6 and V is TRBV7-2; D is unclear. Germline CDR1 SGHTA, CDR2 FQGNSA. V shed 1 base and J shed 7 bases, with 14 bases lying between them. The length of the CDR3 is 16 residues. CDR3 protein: CASSLVGGVVNSPLHF. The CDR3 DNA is TGTGCCAGCAGCTTAGTCGGCGGAGTAGTCAATTCACCCCTCCACTTT. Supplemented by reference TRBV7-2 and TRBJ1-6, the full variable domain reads GAGVSQSPSNKVTEKGKDVELRCDPISGHTALYWYRQSLGQGLEFLIYFQGNSAPDKSGLPSDRFSAERTGGSVSTLTIQRTQQEDSAVYLCASSLVGGVVNSPLHFGNGTRLTVT.

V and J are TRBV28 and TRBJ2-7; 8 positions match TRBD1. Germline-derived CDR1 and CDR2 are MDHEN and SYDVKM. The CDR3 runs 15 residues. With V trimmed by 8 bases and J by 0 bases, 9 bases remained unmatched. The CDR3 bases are TGTGCCAGCGGACTAAGGACAGGGAACTCCTACGAGCAGTACTTC. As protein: CASGLRTGNSYEQYF.

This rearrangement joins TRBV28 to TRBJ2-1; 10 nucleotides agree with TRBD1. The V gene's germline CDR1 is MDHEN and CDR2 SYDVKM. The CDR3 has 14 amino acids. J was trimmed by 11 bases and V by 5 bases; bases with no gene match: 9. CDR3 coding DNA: TGTGCCAGCAGTCCCATTGACAGGGGGCCACAGCAGTTCTTC. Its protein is CASSPIDRGPQQFF. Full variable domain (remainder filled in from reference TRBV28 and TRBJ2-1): DVKVTQSSRYLVKRTGEKVFLECVQDMDHENMFWYRQDPGLGLRLIYFSYDVKMKEKGDIPEGYSVSREKKERFSLILESASTNQTSMYLCASSPIDRGPQQFFGPGTRLTVL.

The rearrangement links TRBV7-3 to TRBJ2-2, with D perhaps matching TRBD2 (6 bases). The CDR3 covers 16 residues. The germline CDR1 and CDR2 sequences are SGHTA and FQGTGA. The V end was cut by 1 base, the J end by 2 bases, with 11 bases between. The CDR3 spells CASSLNGGANTGELFF. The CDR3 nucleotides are TGTGCCAGCAGCTTAAACGGGGGTGCCAACACCGGGGAGCTGTTTTTT.

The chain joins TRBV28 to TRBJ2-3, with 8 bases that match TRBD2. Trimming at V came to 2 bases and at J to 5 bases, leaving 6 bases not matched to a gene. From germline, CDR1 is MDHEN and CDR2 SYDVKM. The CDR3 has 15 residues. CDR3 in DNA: TGTGCCAGCAGTTTACCCGGGAGGGCGGTAGATACGCAGTATTTT. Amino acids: CASSLPGRAVDTQYF.

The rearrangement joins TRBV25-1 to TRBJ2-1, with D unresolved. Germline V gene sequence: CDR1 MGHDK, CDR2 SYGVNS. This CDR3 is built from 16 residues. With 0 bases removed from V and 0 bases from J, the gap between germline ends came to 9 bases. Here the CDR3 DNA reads TGTGCCAGCAGTGAATATCCTCAGAGCTCCTACAATGAGCAGTTCTTC. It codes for CASSEYPQSSYNEQFF.